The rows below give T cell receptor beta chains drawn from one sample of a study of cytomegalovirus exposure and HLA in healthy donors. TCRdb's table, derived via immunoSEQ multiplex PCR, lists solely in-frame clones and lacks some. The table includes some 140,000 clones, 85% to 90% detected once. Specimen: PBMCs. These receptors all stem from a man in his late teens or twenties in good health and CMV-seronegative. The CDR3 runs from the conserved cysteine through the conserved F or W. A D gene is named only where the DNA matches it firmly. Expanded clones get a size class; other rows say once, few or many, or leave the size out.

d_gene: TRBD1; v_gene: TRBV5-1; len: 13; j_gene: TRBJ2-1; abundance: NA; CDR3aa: CASSFPGGDEQFF; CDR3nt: TGCGCCAGCAGCTTCCCAGGGGGCGATGAGCAGTTCTTC
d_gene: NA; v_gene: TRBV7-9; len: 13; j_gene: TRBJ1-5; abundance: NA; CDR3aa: CASSLDGGQPQHF; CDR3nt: TGTGCCAGCAGCTTAGATGGAGGCCAGCCCCAGCATTTT
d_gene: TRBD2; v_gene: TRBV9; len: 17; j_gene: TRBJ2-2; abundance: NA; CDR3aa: CASSVVRAGEVTGELFF; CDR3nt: TGTGCCAGCAGCGTAGTACGGGCGGGGGAGGTCACCGGGGAGCTGTTTTTT
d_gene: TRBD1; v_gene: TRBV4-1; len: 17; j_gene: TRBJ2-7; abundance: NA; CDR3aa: CASSRTPGQGSSYEQYF; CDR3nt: TGCGCCAGCAGCCGAACTCCGGGACAGGGGAGCTCCTACGAGCAGTACTTC
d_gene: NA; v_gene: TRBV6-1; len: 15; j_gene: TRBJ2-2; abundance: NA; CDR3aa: CASIFVEGSAGELFF; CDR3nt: TGTGCCAGCATCTTCGTGGAGGGGAGCGCCGGGGAGCTGTTTTTT
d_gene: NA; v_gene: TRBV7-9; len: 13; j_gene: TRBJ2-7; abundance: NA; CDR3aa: CASSFQAGYEQYF; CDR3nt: TGTGCCAGCAGCTTTCAGGCAGGCTACGAGCAGTACTTC
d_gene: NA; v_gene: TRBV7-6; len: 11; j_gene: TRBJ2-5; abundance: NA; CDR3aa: CASSSLGTQYF; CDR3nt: TGTGCCAGCAGCTCCCTCGGGACCCAGTACTTC
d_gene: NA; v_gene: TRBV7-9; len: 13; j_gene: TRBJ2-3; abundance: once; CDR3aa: CASSLSLTDTQYF; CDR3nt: TGTGCCAGCAGCTTGTCCCTCACAGATACGCAGTATTTT
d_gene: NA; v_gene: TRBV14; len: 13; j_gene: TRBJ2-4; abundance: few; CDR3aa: CASSPQGGDIQYF; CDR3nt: TGTGCCAGCAGCCCCCAGGGGGGAGACATTCAGTACTTC
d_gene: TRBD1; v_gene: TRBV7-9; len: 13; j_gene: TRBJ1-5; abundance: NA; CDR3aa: CASSSQGQQPQHF; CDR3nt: TGTGCCAGCAGCTCACAGGGGCAACAGCCCCAGCATTTT
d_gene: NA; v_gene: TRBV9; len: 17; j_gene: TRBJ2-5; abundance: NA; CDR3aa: CASSVALGGGYTETQYF; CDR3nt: TGTGCCAGCAGCGTAGCTCTGGGGGGGGGCTATACGGAGACCCAGTACTTC
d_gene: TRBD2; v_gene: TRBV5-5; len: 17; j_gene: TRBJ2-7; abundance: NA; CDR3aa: CASRLTTSGRVPYEQYF; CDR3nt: TGTGCCAGCAGACTAACCACCAGCGGGAGGGTCCCCTACGAGCAGTACTTC
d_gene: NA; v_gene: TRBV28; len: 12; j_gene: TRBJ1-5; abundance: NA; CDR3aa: CASSLSVQPQHF; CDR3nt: TGTGCCAGCAGTTTATCAGTTCAGCCCCAGCATTTT
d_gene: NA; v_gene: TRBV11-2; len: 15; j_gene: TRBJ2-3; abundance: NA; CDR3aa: CASSLVGTYTDTQYF; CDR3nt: TGTGCCAGCAGCTTAGTTGGGACATACACAGATACGCAGTATTTT
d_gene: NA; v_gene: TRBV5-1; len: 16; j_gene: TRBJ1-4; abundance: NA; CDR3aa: CASSYGGLDLGEKLFF; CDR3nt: TGCGCCAGCAGCTACGGAGGGTTGGACCTAGGCGAAAAACTGTTTTTT
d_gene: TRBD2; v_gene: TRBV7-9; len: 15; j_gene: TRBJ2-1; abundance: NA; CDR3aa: CASGVAGGLYNEQFF; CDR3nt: TGTGCCAGTGGGGTAGCGGGGGGACTCTACAATGAGCAGTTCTTC
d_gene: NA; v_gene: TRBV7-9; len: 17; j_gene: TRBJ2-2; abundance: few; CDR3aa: CASSLPTGSTDTGELFF; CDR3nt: TGTGCCAGCAGCTTACCAACAGGGTCAACGGACACCGGGGAGCTGTTTTTT
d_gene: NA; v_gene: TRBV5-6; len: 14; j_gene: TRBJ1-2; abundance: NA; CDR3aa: CASSVPGQLIGYTF; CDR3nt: TGTGCCAGCAGCGTACCGGGACAACTTATCGGCTACACCTTC
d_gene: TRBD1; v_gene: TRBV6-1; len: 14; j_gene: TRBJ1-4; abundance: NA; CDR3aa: CASSRDRVYEKLFF; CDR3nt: TGTGCCAGCAGTCGGGACAGGGTATATGAAAAACTGTTTTTT
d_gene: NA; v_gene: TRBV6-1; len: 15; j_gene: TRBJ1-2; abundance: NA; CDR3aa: CASSEVADSNYGYTF; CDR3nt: TGTGCCAGCAGTGAAGTGGCGGATTCTAACTATGGCTACACCTTC
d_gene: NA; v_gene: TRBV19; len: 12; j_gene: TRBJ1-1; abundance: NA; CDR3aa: CASSRASTEAFF; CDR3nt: TGTGCCAGTAGTAGGGCGTCAACTGAAGCTTTCTTT
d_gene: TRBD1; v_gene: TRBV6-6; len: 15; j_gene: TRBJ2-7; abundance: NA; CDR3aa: CASSKPGQGDSEQYF; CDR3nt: TGTGCCAGCAGTAAACCGGGACAGGGTGATAGCGAGCAGTACTTC
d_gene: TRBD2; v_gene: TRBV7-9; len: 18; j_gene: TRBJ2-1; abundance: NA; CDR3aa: CASSLGVTGTSESNEQFF; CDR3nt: TGTGCCAGCAGCTTAGGGGTTACCGGGACTAGCGAAAGCAATGAGCAGTTCTTC
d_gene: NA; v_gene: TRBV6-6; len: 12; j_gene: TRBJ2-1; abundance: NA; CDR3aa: CASSTLQGKQFF; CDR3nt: TGTGCCAGCAGTACCCTTCAGGGAAAGCAGTTCTTC
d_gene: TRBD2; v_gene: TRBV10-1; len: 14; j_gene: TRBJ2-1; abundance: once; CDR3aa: CASSVVTGGGEQFF; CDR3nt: TGCGCCAGCAGTGTTGTGACGGGCGGGGGTGAGCAGTTCTTC
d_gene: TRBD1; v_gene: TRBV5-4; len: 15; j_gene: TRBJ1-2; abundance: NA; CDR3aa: CASSFMRTGLYGYTF; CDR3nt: TGTGCCAGCAGCTTCATGAGGACAGGGCTTTATGGCTACACCTTC
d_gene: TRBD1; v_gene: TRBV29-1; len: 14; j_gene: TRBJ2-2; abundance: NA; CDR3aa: CSVQRTGDTGELFF; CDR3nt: TGCAGCGTCCAACGGACAGGGGACACCGGGGAGCTGTTTTTT
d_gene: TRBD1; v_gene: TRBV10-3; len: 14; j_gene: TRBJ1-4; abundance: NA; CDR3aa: CAISPEGQGQKLFF; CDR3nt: TGTGCCATCAGTCCCGAGGGACAGGGTCAAAAACTGTTTTTT
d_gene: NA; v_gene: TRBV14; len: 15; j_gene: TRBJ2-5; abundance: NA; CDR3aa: CASSQVLGGQETQYF; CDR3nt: TGTGCCAGCAGCCAAGTTCTTGGGGGGCAAGAGACCCAGTACTTC
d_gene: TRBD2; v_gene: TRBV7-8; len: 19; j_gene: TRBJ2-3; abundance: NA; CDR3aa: CASTISGTSGGKRADTQYF; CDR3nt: TGTGCCAGCACCATAAGCGGGACTAGCGGGGGGAAGAGAGCAGATACGCAGTATTTT
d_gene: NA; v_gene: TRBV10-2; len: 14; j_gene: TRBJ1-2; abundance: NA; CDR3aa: CASSERGRPHGYTF; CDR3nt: TGCGCCAGCAGTGAAAGGGGTCGCCCTCATGGCTACACCTTC
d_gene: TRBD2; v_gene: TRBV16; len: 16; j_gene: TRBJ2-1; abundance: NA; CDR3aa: CASSQYPLTSGNEQFF; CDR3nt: TGTGCCAGCAGCCAATACCCGCTTACTAGCGGAAATGAGCAGTTCTTC
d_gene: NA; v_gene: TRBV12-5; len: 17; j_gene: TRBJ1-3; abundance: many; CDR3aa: CASGLVLGSGSGNTIYF; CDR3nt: TGTGCTAGTGGTTTGGTACTGGGCAGTGGTTCTGGAAACACCATATATTTT